This T cell receptor (beta chain) was sequenced during a study of T cells in Graves' hyperthyroidism and ophthalmopathy. Study observations and caveats: Researchers found most expanded thyroid clonotypes above 0.001 in blood as well.

Concerning this clonotype itself: The target antigen is unknown. Given a much more abundant clone one base away, this may be a read error.

Researchers amplified the TCR beta CDR3 regions from RNA transcripts. The HTBI primer set drove a first-round RT-PCR of the TCR CDR3. Each CDR3 protein gets one entry after TCRdb re-called the multiplex PCR reads with MiXCR. Here the sample spans hundreds of thousands of distinct CDR3 sequences, approximately 42% being singletons. The CDR3 loop spans 14 amino acids. Germline assignment: CDR1 SGHTA and CDR2 FQGTGA. This chain uses TRBV7-3 with TRBJ1-1; 8 nucleotides agree with TRBD1. What was sequenced was peripheral blood or thyroid tissue (not recorded which). The source of this sequence is an adult man with Graves' disease, either hyperthyroidism or ophthalmopathy (not recorded which). In DNA form, the CDR3 reads TGTGTCAGCAGTCAGACAGGGGAGACATATGAAGCTTTCTTT. This gives the protein CVSSQTGETYEAFF.